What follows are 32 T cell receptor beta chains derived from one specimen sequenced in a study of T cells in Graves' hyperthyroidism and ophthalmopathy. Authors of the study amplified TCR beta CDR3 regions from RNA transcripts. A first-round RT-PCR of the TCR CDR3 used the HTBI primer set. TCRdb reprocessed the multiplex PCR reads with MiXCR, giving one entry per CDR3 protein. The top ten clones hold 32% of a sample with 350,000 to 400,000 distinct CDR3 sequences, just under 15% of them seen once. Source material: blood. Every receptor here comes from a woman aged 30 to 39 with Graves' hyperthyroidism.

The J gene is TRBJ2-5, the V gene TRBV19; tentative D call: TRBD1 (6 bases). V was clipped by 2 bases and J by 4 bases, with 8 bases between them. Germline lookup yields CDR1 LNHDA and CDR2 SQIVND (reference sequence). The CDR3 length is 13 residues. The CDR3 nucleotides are TGTGCCAGTAGTATACCCAGGGGAGAGACCCAGTACTTC. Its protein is CASSIPRGETQYF. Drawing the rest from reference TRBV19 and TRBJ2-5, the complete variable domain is DGGITQSPKYLFRKEGQNVTLSCEQNLNHDAMYWYRQDPGQGLRLIYYSQIVNDFQKGDIAEGYSVSREKKESFPLTVTSAQKNPTAFYLCASSIPRGETQYFGPGTRLLVL.

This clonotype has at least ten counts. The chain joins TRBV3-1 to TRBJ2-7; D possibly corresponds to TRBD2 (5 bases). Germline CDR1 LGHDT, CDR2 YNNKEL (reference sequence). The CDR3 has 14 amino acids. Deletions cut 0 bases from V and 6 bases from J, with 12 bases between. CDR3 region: CASSQDSGIGEQYF. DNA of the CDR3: TGTGCCAGCAGCCAAGATTCCGGGATAGGCGAGCAGTACTTC.

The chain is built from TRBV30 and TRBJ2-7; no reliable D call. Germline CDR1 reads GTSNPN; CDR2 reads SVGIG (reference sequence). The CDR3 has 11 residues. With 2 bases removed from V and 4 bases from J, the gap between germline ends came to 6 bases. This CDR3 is CAWSRSYEQYF. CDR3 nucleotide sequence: TGTGCCTGGAGTCGATCGTACGAGCAGTACTTC.

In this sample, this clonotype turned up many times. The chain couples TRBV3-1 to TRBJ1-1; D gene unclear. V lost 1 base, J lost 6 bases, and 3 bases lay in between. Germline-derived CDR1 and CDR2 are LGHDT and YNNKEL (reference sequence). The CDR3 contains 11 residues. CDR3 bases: TGTGCCAGCAGCCAAGCATCTGAAGCTTTCTTT. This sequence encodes CASSQASEAFF. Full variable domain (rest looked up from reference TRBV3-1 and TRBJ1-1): DTAVSQTPKYLVTQMGNDKSIKCEQNLGHDTMYWYKQDSKKFLKIMFSYNNKELIINETVPNRFSPKSPDKAHLNLHINSLELGDSAVYFCASSQASEAFFGQGTRLTVV.

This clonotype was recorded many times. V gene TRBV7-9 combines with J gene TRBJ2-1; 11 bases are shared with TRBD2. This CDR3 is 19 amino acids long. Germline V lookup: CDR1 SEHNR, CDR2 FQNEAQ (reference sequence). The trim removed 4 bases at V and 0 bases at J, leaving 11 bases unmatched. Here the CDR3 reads CASSSTLAGGGSSYNEQFF. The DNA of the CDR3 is TGTGCCAGCAGCTCAACCCTAGCGGGGGGCGGGAGCTCCTACAATGAGCAGTTCTTC.

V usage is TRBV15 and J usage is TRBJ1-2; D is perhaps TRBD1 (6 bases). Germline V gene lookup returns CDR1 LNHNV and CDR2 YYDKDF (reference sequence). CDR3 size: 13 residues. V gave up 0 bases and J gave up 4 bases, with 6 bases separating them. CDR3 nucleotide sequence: TGTGCCACCAGCAGAGAAGGGGGCTATGGCTACACCTTC. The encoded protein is CATSREGGYGYTF.

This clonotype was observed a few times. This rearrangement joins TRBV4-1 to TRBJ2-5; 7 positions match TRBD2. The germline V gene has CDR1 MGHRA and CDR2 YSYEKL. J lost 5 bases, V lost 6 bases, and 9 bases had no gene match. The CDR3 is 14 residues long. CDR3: CASSLGSGTETQYF. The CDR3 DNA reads TGCGCCAGCAGTCTGGGGAGCGGGACTGAGACCCAGTACTTC.

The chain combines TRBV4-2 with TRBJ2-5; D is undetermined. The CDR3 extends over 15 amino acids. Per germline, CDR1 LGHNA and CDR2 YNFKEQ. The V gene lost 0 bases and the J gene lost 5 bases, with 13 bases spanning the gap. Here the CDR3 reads CASSQENRVSETQYF. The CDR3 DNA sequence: TGTGCCAGCAGCCAAGAAAACCGGGTTTCGGAGACCCAGTACTTC.

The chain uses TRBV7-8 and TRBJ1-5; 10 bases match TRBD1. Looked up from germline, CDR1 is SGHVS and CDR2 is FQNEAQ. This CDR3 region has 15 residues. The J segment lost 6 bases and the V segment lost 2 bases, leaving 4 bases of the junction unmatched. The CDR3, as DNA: TGTGCCAGCAGCTTATCCGGACAGGGGGGTCAGCCCCAGCATTTT. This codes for CASSLSGQGGQPQHF.

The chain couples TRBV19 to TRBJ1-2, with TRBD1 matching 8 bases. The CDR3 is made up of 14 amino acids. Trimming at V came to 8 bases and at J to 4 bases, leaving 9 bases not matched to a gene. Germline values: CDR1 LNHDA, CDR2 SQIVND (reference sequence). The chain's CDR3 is CASAPGGRFYGYTF. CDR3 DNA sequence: TGTGCCAGTGCCCCAGGGGGCAGGTTCTATGGCTACACCTTC.

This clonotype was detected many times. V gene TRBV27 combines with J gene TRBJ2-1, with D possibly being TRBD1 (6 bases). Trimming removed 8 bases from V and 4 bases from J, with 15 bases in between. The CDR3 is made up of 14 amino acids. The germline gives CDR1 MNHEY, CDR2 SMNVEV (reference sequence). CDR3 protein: CASRLTGLYNEQFF. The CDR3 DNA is TGTGCCAGCCGGTTGACAGGACTGTACAATGAGCAGTTCTTC.

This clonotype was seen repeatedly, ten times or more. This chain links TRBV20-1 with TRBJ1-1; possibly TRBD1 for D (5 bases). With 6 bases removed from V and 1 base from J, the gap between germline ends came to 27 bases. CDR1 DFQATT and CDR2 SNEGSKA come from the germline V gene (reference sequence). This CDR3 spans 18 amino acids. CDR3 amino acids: CSANPPLGAGKRNTEAFF. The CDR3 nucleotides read TGCAGTGCCAATCCCCCCTTAGGGGCCGGAAAGCGGAACACTGAAGCTTTCTTT.

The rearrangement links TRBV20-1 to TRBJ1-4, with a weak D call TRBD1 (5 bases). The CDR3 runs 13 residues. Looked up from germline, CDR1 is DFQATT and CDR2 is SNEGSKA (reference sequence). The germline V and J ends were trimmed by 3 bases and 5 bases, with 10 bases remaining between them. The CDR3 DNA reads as TGCAGTGCTAGGGACATTCTAAATGAAAAACTGTTTTTT. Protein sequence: CSARDILNEKLFF.

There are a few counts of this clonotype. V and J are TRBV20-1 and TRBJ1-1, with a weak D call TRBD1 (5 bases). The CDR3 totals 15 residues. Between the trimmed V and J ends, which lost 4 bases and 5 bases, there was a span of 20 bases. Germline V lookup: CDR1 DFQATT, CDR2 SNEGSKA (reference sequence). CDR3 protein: CSATGPEVRKTEAFF. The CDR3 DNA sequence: TGCAGTGCTACAGGGCCCGAAGTAAGGAAGACTGAAGCTTTCTTT.

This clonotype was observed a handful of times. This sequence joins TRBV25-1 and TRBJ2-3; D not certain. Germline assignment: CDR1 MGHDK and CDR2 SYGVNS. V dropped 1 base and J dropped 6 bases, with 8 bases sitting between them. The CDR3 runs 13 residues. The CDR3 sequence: CASSEFQADTQYF. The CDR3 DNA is TGTGCCAGCAGTGAATTCCAAGCTGATACGCAGTATTTT.

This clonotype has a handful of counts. The CDR3 DNA reads TGTGCCAGCAGCGTAGCTCCCCAGGAATCCTACGAGCAGTACTTC. Amino acid sequence: CASSVAPQESYEQYF. This chain connects TRBV9 to TRBJ2-7; D remains ambiguous. V was pared by 0 bases and J by 1 base, with 11 bases between. Germline values: CDR1 SGDLS, CDR2 YYNGEE. CDR3 length: 15 residues. The complete variable domain, with remaining parts taken from reference TRBV9 and TRBJ2-7, reads DSGVTQTPKHLITATGQRVTLRCSPRSGDLSVYWYQQSLDQGLQFLIQYYNGEERAKGNILERFSAQQFPDLHSELNLSSLELGDSALYFCASSVAPQESYEQYFGPGTRLTVT.

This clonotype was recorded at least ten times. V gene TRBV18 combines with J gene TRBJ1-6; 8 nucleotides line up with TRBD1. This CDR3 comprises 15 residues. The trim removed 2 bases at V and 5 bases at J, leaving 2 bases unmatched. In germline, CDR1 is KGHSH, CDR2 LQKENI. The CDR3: CASSPGTGDNSPLHF. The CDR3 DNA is TGTGCCAGCTCACCAGGGACAGGTGATAATTCACCCCTCCACTTT.

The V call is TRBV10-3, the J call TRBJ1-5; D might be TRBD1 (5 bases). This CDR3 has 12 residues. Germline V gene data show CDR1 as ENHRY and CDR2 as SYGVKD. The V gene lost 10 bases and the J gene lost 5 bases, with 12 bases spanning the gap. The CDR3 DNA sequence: TGTGCCACCAGGGATCCGGATCAGCCCCAGCATTTT. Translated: CATRDPDQPQHF.

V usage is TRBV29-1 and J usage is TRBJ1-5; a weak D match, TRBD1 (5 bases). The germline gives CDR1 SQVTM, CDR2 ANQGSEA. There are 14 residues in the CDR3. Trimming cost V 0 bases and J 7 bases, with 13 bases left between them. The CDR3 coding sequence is TGCAGCGTTGAAGATACGAGGGACGGACAGCCCCAGCATTTT. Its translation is CSVEDTRDGQPQHF.

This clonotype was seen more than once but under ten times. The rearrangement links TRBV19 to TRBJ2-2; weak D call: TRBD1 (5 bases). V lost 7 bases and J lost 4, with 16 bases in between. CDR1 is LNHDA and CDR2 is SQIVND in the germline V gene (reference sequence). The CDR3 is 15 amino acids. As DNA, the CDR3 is TGTGCCAGTAAGGGGCCATTGGGTGGCACCGGGGAGCTGTTTTTT. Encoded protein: CASKGPLGGTGELFF.

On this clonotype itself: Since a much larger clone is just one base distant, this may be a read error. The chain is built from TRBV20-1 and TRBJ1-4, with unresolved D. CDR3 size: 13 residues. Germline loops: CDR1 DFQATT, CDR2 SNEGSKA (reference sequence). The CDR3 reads CSAPVATNGKLFF. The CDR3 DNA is TGCAGTGCTCCTGTCGCAACTAATGGAAAACTGTTTTTT.

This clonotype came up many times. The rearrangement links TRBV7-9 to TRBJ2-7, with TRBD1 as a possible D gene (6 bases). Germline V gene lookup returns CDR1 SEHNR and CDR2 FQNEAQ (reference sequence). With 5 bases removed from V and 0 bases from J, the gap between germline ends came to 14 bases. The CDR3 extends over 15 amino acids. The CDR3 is CASSQTGTSSYEQYF. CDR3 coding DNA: TGTGCCAGCAGCCAAACAGGGACGAGCTCCTACGAGCAGTACTTC.

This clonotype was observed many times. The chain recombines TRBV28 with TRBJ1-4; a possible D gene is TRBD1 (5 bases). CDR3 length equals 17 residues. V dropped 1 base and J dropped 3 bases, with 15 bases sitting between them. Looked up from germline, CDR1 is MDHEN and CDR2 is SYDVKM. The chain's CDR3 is CASSLSIVGTANEKLFF. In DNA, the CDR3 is TGTGCCAGCAGTTTATCCATCGTCGGGACGGCTAATGAAAAACTGTTTTTT.

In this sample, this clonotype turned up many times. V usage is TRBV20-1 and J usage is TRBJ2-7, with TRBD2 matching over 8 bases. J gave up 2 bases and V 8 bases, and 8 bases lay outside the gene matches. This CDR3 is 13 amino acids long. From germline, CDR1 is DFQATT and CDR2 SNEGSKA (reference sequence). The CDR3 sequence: CSIGGVETYEQYF. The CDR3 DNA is TGCAGTATCGGGGGGGTCGAGACCTACGAGCAGTACTTC.

CDR3 region: CASSINSGGDDGYTF. CDR3 nucleotides: TGTGCCAGTAGTATAAATTCGGGGGGAGATGATGGCTACACCTTC. This chain joins TRBV19 and TRBJ1-2, with a weak D call TRBD1 (5 bases). V lost 2 bases and J lost 6, with 16 bases in between. This CDR3 has 15 amino acids. Per germline, CDR1 LNHDA and CDR2 SQIVND (reference sequence).

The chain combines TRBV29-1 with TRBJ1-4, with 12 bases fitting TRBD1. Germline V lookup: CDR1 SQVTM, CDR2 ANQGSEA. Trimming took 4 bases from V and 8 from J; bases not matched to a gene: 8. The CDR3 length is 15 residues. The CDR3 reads CSVGGQGASGEKLFF. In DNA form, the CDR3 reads TGCAGCGTTGGGGGACAGGGGGCCAGTGGGGAAAAACTGTTTTTT.

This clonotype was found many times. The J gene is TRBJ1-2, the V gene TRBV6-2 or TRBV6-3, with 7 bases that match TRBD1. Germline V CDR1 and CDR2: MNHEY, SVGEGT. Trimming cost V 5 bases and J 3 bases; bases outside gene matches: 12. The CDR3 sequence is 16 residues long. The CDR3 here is CASSHRGRIPHYGYTF. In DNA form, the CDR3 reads TGTGCCAGCAGTCACAGGGGCAGGATACCGCACTATGGCTACACCTTC.

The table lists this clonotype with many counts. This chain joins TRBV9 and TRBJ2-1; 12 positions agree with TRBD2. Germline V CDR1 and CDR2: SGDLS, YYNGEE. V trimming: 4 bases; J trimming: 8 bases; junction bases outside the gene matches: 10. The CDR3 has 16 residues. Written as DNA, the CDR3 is TGTGCCAGCAGCTCTACCGGGACTAGCGGGTCCTATGAGCAGTTCTTC. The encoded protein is CASSSTGTSGSYEQFF. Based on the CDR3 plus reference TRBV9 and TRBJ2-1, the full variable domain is DSGVTQTPKHLITATGQRVTLRCSPRSGDLSVYWYQQSLDQGLQFLIQYYNGEERAKGNILERFSAQQFPDLHSELNLSSLELGDSALYFCASSSTGTSGSYEQFFGPGTRLTVL.

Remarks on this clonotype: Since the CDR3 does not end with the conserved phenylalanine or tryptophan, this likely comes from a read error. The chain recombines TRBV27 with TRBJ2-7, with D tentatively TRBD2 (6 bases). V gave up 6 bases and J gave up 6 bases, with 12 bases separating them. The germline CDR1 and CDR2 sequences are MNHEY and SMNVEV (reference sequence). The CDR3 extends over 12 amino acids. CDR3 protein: CASSLGGSEQYS. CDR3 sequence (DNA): TGTGCCAGCAGCTTGGGGGGAAGCGAGCAGTACTCC.

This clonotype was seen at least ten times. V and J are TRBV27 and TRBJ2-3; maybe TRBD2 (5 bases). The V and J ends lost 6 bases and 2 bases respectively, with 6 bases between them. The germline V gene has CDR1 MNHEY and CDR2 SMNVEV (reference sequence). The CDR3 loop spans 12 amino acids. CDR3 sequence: CASREDTDTQYF. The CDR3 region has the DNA TGTGCCAGCAGGGAGGACACAGATACGCAGTATTTT.

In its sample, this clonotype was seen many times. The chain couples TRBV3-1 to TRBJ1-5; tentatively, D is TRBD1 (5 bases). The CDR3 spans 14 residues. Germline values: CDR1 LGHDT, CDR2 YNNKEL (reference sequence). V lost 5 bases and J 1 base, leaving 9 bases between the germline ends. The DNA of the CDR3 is TGTGCCAGCAGCGTGGGACGAAGCAATCAGCCCCAGCATTTT. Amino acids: CASSVGRSNQPQHF.

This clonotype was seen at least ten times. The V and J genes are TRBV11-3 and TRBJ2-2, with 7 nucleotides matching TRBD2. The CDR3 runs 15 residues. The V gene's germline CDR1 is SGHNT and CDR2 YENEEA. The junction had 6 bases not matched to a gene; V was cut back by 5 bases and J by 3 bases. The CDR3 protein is CASSRGEGDTGELFF. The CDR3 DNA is TGTGCCAGCAGCCGCGGGGAGGGTGACACCGGGGAGCTGTTTTTT.